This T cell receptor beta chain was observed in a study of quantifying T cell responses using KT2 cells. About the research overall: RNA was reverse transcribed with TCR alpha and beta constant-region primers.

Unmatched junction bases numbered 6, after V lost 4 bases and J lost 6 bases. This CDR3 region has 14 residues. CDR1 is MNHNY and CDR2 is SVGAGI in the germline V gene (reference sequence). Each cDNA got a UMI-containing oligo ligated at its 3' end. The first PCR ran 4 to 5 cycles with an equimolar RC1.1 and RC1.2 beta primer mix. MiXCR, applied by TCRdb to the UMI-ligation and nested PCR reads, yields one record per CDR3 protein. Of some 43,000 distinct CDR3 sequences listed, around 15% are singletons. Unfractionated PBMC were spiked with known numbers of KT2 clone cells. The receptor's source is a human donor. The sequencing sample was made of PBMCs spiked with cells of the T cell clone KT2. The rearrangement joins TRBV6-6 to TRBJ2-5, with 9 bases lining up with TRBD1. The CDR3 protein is CASSSTGGGKTQYF. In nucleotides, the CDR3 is TGTGCCAGCAGTTCAACAGGGGGCGGTAAGACCCAGTACTTC.